Listed below are T cell receptor beta chains from one sample, sequenced in a study of early T cells in non-severe SARS-CoV-2 infection. MiXCR, applied by TCRdb to the 5' RACE reads, yields one record per CDR3 protein. This sample has over 60,000 distinct CDR3 sequences, with about 9.5% found just once. The sequences come from whole blood, collected at baseline. The receptor set was obtained from an adult who was a healthcare worker with PCR-confirmed SARS-CoV-2 infection or an uninfected control (not recorded which). Both conserved end residues are part of each CDR3. A D gene is named only where the DNA matches it firmly. Clone size, where shown, is once, few, many, or a class for clones that have expanded.

abundance	v_gene	j_gene	d_gene	CDR3nt	CDR3aa
NA	TRBV4-3	TRBJ2-3	TRBD2	TGCGCCAGCAGCCAATCAACTAGCGGGGGGAAGTGGAATACGCAGTATTTT	CASSQSTSGGKWNTQYF
many	TRBV12-3/TRBV12-4	TRBJ1-1	TRBD1	TGTGCCAGCAGCCGGGGACAGGAAATCCCTGAAGCTTTCTTT	CASSRGQEIPEAFF
few	TRBV5-1	TRBJ2-7	NA	TGCGCCAGCAGCCCCAACCTCCAAATTTCCGAGCAGTACTTC	CASSPNLQISEQYF
many	TRBV9	TRBJ2-7	NA	TGTGCCAGCAGCGTAGCGGACAACTCCTACGAGCAGTACTTC	CASSVADNSYEQYF
many	TRBV9	TRBJ1-6	TRBD1	TGTGCCAGCAGCGAGGGACAGCGAAGCGCCTATAATTCACCCCTCCACTTT	CASSEGQRSAYNSPLHF
NA	TRBV7-2	TRBJ1-4	NA	TGTGCCAGCAGAATGGACGGTTACTCTGAAAAACTGTTTTTT	CASRMDGYSEKLFF
NA	TRBV29-1	TRBJ2-5	NA	TGCAGCGTTGAAGGGTCGGGGGAGTACCAAGAGACCCAGTACTTC	CSVEGSGEYQETQYF
many	TRBV7-9	TRBJ2-1	TRBD2	TGTGCCAGCAGCTCCGGGACTAGCGGAAATGAGCAGTTCTTC	CASSSGTSGNEQFF
many	TRBV30	TRBJ2-7	TRBD2	TGTGCCTGGAGTGTCGGACTAGCGGGGTTATACGAGCAGTACTTC	CAWSVGLAGLYEQYF
NA	TRBV7-3	TRBJ2-1	NA	TGTGCCAGCAGCTCACCGGGACTCCCGATGGGGCAGTTCTTC	CASSSPGLPMGQFF
NA	TRBV6-5	TRBJ1-6	NA	TGTGCCAGCAGTCCCAACACCGACTACACCCTCCACTTT	CASSPNTDYTLHF
few	TRBV28	TRBJ2-5	NA	TGTGCCAGCAGCGGCACAGGGTGGACCCAGTACTTC	CASSGTGWTQYF
NA	TRBV7-9	TRBJ1-3	NA	TGTGCCAGCAGCCCGACGGGGGCGAAAGGAAACACCATATATTTT	CASSPTGAKGNTIYF
NA	TRBV29-1	TRBJ1-2	NA	TGCAGCGTCCTACAGCAGAACTATGGCTACACCTTC	CSVLQQNYGYTF
few	TRBV18	TRBJ1-1	NA	TGTGCCAGCTCACCCCGGGTGACTGAAGCTTTCTTT	CASSPRVTEAFF
NA	TRBV12-3/TRBV12-4	TRBJ2-7	TRBD2	TGTGCCAGTAGGAGCGGGGACGAGCAGTACTTC	CASRSGDEQYF
many	TRBV10-3	TRBJ1-5	NA	TGTGCCATCAGTGCCCAAAGCAATCAGCCCCAGCATTTT	CAISAQSNQPQHF
NA	TRBV4-1	TRBJ2-7	NA	TGCGCCAGCAGCCAGCCCGGACAGACCTACGAGCAGTACTTC	CASSQPGQTYEQYF
few	TRBV7-2	TRBJ2-7	TRBD2	TGTGCCAGCAGCTTAGCACAGCGGGGGCCCTACGAGCAGTACTTC	CASSLAQRGPYEQYF
few	TRBV2	TRBJ1-5	NA	TGTGCCAGAAGACAGGGCAATCAGCCCCAGCATTTT	CARRQGNQPQHF
NA	TRBV3-1	TRBJ1-2	NA	TGTGCCAGCAGCCAGGGAGACAGGTCCTTAGTTTATGGCTACACCTTC	CASSQGDRSLVYGYTF
NA	TRBV6-5	TRBJ2-7	NA	TGTGCCAGACCGCGTAGGACCGGCGAGCAGTACTTC	CARPRRTGEQYF
few	TRBV20-1	TRBJ2-3	NA	TGCAGTGCTAGAGAGTGGTCGGGGGGCCCAGATACGCAGTATTTT	CSAREWSGGPDTQYF
few	TRBV12-3/TRBV12-4	TRBJ2-1	NA	TGTGCCAGCAGTTCCCTAGCGAACAATGAGCAGTTCTTC	CASSSLANNEQFF
few	TRBV27	TRBJ1-5	TRBD1	TGTGCCAGCAGTTTGACAGGGCGGAACGATCAGCCCCAGCATTTT	CASSLTGRNDQPQHF
NA	TRBV30	TRBJ1-5	NA	TGTGCCTGGGCACAGGATACTAGCAATCAGCCCCAGCATTTT	CAWAQDTSNQPQHF
many	TRBV9	TRBJ1-4	NA	TGTGCCAGCAGCGCGTCACCAGCAACTAATGAAAAACTGTTTTTT	CASSASPATNEKLFF
NA	TRBV7-2	TRBJ2-1	TRBD1	TGTGCCAGCAGCGCGGACAGGGGGGGCAATGAGCAGTTCTTC	CASSADRGGNEQFF
few	TRBV5-1	TRBJ1-1	NA	TGCGCCAGCAGAGTGGACGGGCCAGCCGGGGCTTTCTTT	CASRVDGPAGAFF
NA	TRBV5-1	TRBJ2-3	NA	TGCGCCAGCAGCTTGCGAGGGGGACCAGATACGCAGTATTTT	CASSLRGGPDTQYF
NA	TRBV7-2	TRBJ1-3	NA	TGTGCCAGCAGCTTATCAGTGTCGGAAAACACCATATATTTT	CASSLSVSENTIYF
many	TRBV7-3	TRBJ2-1	NA	TGTGCCAGCAGCCCGGGGACCTCCAATCCCTCCTACAATGAGCAGTTCTTC	CASSPGTSNPSYNEQFF
few	TRBV5-4	TRBJ2-1	NA	TGTGCCAGCAGCTTGGTTGGTTCAACAGGGAATGAGCAGTTCTTC	CASSLVGSTGNEQFF
many	TRBV18	TRBJ2-7	TRBD1	TGTGCCAGCTCACCTTACTCCGGGACAGGGGCCTACGAGCAGTACTTC	CASSPYSGTGAYEQYF
few	TRBV29-1	TRBJ2-6	NA	TGCAGCGTTGGTCCTGATGGGGCCAACGTCCTGACTTTC	CSVGPDGANVLTF
NA	TRBV11-3	TRBJ1-1	NA	TGTGCCAGCAGCTTACACGGTAACACTGAAGCTTTCTTT	CASSLHGNTEAFF
few	TRBV6-5	TRBJ2-3	NA	TGTGCCAGCAGTTACGCCGGCAGCACAGATACGCAGTATTTT	CASSYAGSTDTQYF
NA	TRBV5-4	TRBJ1-1	NA	TGTGCCAGCAGCTTGGTTGGTAGGGTGAACACTGAAGCTTTCTTT	CASSLVGRVNTEAFF
many	TRBV6-1	TRBJ2-6	TRBD2	TGTGCCAGCAGTGAAAGCGGGGAGGTATCTGGGGCCAACGTCCTGACTTTC	CASSESGEVSGANVLTF